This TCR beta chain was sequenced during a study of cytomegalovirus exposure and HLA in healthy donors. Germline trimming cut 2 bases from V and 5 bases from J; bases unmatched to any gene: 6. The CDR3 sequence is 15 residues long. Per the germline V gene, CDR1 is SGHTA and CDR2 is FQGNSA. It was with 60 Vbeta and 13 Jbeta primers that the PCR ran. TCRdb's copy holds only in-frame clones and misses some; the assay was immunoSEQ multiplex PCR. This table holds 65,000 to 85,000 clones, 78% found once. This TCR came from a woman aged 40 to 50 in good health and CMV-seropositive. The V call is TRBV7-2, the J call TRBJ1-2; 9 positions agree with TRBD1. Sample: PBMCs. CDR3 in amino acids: CASSLNRDRVYGYTF. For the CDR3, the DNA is TGTGCCAGCAGCTTAAATCGGGACAGGGTTTATGGCTACACCTTC.